This T cell receptor (beta chain) was sequenced in a study of T cell changes during pregnancy in multiple sclerosis. Sequencing used immunoSEQ multiplex PCR; TCRdb keeps in-frame clones, though not all of them. Of fewer than 95,000 clones listed, about 93% are singletons. Germline V gene data show CDR1 as MNHEY and CDR2 as SMNVEV (reference sequence). V shed 2 bases and J shed 4 bases, with 9 bases lying between them. The CDR3 covers 14 residues. The sample was peripheral blood, taken in the first trimester of pregnancy. This TCR derives from a female donor with multiple sclerosis, enrolled in a pregnancy study. This chain uses TRBV27 with TRBJ1-3; D may be TRBD1 (5 bases). CDR3 DNA sequence: TGTGCCAGCAGTTTAAGGGGTGCCGGAAACACCATATATTTT. The encoded protein is CASSLRGAGNTIYF.